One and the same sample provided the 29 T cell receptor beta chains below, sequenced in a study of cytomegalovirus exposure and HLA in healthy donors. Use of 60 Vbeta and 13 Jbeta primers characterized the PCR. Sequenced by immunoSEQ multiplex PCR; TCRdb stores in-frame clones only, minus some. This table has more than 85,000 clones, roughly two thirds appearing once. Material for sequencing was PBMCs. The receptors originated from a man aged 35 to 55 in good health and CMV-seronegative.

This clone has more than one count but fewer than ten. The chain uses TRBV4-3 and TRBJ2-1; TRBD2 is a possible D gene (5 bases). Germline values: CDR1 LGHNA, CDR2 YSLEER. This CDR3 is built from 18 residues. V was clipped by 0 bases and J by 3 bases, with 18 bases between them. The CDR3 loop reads CASSQESDPRGYYNEQFF. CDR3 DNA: TGCGCCAGCAGCCAAGAGTCGGACCCCCGGGGTTACTACAATGAGCAGTTCTTC.

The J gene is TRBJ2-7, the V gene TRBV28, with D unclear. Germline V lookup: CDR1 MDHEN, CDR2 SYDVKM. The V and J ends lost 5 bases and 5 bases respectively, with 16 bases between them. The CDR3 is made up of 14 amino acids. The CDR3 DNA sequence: TGTGCCAGCAGTCCGAGCTCAAGGAGCAACGAGCAGTACTTC. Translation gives CASSPSSRSNEQYF.

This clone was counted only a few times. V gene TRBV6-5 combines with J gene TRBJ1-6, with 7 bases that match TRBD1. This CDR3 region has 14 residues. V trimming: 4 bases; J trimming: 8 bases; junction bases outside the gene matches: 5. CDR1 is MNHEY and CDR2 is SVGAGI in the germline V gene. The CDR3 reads CASSSGTVDSPLHF. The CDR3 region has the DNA TGTGCCAGCAGTTCCGGGACAGTCGATTCACCCCTCCACTTT.

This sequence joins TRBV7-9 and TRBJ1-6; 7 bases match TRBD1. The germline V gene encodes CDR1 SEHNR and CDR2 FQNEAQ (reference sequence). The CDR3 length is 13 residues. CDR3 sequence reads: CSNDRDGNSPLHF. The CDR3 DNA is TGTTCCAACGACAGGGACGGGAATTCACCCCTCCACTTT.

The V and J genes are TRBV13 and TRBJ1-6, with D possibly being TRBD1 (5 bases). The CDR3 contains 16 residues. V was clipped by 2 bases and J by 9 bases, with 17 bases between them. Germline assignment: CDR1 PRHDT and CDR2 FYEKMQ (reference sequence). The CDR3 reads CASSLIRQGLGSPLHF. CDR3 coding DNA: TGTGCCAGCAGCTTAATCAGGCAGGGATTAGGTTCACCCCTCCACTTT. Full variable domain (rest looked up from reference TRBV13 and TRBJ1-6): AAGVIQSPRHLIKEKRETATLKCYPIPRHDTVYWYQQGPGQDPQFLISFYEKMQSDKGSIPDRFSAQQFSDYHSELNMSSLELGDSALYFCASSLIRQGLGSPLHFGNGTRLTVT.

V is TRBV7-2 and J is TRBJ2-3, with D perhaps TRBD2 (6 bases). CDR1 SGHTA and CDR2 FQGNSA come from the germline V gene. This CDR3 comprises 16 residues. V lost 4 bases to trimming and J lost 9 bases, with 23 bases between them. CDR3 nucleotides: TGTGCCAGCAGCTCCACCTGGACTACATTCGGGAACACGCAGTATTTT. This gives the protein CASSSTWTTFGNTQYF.

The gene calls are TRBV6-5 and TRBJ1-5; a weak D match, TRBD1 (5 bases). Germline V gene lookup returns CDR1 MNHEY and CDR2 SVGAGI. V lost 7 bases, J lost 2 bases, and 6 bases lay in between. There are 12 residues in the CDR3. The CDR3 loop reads CASTRGNQPQHF. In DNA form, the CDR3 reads TGTGCCAGCACCAGGGGCAATCAGCCCCAGCATTTT.

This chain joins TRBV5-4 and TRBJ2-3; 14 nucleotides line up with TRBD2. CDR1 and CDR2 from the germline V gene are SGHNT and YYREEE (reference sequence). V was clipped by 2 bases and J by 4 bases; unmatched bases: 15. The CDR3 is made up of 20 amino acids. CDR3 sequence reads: CASSFGLAGGLLPSPDTQYF. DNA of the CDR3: TGTGCCAGCAGCTTCGGACTAGCGGGGGGACTACTACCTAGCCCAGATACGCAGTATTTT.

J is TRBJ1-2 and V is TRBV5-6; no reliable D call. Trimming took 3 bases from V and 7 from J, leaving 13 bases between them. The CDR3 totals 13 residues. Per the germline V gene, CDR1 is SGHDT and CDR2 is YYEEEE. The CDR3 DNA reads TGTGCCAGCAGCTCTAGATTGATGGGTGGCTACACCTTC. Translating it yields CASSSRLMGGYTF.

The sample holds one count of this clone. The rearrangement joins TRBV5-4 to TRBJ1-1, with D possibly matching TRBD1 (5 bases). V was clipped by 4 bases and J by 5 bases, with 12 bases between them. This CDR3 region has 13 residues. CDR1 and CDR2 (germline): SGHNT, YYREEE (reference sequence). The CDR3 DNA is TGTGCCAGCAGCGGATGGGGGGGAACTGAAGCTTTCTTT. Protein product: CASSGWGGTEAFF.

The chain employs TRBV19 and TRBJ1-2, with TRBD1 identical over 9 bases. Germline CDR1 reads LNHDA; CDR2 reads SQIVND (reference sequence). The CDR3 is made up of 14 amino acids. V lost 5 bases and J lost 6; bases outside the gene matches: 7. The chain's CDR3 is CASSLDRGGNGYTF. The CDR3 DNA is TGTGCCAGTAGTCTGGACAGGGGCGGGAATGGCTACACCTTC.

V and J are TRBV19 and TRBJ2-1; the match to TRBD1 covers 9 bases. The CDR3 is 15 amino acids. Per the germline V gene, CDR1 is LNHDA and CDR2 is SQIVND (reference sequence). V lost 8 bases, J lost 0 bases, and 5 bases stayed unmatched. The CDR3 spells CASQLQGASYNEQFF. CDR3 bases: TGTGCCAGTCAGCTACAGGGGGCCTCCTACAATGAGCAGTTCTTC.

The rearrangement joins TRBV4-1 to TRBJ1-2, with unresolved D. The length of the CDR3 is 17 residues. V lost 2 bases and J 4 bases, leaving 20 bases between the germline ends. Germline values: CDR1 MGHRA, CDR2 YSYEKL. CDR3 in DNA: TGCGCCAGCAGCCAAATAGATCTCGGGTTCCCATCCTATGGCTACACCTTC. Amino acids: CASSQIDLGFPSYGYTF.

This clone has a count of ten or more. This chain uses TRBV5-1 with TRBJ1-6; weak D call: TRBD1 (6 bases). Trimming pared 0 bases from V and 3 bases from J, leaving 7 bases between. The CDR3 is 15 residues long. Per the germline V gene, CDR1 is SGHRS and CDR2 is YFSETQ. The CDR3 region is CASSLAGHYNSPLHF. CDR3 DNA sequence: TGCGCCAGCAGCTTGGCGGGACACTATAATTCACCCCTCCACTTT.

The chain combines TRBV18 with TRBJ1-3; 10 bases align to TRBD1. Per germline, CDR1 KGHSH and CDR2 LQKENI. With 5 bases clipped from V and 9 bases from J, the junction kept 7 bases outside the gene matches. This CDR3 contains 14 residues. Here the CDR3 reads CASSSGQGFGTIYF. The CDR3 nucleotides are TGTGCCAGCTCATCGGGACAGGGGTTTGGCACCATATATTTT.

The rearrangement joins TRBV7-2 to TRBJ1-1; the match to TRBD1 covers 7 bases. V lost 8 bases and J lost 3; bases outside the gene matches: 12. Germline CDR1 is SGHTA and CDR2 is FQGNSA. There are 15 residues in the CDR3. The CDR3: CASCREGQGDTEAFF. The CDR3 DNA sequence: TGTGCCAGCTGCCGAGAGGGGCAGGGGGACACTGAAGCTTTCTTT.

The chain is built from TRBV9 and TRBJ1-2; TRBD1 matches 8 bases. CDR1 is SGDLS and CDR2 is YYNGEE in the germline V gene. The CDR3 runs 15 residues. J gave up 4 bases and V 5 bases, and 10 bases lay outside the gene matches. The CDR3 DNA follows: TGTGCCAGCAGTGACCGGGACAGGAACCTCTATGGCTACACCTTC. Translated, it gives CASSDRDRNLYGYTF.

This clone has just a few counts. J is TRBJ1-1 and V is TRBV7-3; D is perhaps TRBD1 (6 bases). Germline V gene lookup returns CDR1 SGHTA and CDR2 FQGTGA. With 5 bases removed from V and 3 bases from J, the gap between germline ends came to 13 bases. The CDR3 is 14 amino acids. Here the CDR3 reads CASSVQGGDTEAFF. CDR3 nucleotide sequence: TGTGCCAGCAGCGTACAGGGAGGGGACACTGAAGCTTTCTTT.

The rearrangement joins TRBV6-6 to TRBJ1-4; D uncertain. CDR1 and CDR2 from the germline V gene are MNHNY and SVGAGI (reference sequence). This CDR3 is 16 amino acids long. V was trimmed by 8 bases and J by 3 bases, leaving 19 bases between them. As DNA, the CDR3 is TGTGCCAGCGGTTCAGCCCCTTTTGAGGCTAATGAAAAACTGTTTTTT. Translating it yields CASGSAPFEANEKLFF.

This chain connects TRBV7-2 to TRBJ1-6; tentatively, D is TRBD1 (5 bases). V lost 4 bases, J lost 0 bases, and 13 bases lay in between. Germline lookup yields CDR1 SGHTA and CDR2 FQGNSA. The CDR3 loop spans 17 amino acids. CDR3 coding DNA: TGTGCCAGCAGCTCTGGGGACGGGAGCTCCTATAATTCACCCCTCCACTTT. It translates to CASSSGDGSSYNSPLHF.

The CDR3: CASSKGQGRGNQPQHF. The CDR3 DNA is TGCGCCAGCAGCAAAGGACAGGGAAGAGGCAATCAGCCCCAGCATTTT. The V gene is TRBV4-1, the J gene TRBJ1-5; 8 bases are a match to TRBD1. The ends lost 5 bases at V and 2 bases at J; junction bases unmatched: 8. The CDR3 is 16 amino acids. Looked up from germline, CDR1 is MGHRA and CDR2 is YSYEKL.

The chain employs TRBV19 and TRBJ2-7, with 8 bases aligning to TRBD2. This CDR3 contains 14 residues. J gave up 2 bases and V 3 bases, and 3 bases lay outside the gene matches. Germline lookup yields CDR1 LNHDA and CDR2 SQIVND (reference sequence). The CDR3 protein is CASSMDSGAYEQYF. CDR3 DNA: TGTGCCAGTAGTATGGATAGCGGGGCCTACGAGCAGTACTTC.

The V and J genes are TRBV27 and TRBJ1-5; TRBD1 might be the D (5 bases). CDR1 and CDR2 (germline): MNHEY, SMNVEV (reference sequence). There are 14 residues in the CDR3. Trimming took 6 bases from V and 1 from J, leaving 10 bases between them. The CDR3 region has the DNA TGTGCCAGCAGGGAGGGGATAAGCAATCAGCCCCAGCATTTT. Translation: CASREGISNQPQHF.

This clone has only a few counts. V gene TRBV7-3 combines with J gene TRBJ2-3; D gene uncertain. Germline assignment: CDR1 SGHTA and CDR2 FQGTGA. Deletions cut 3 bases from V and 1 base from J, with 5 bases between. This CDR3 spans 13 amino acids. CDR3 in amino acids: CASSFSGTDTQYF. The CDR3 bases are TGTGCCAGCAGCTTCTCCGGCACAGATACGCAGTATTTT.

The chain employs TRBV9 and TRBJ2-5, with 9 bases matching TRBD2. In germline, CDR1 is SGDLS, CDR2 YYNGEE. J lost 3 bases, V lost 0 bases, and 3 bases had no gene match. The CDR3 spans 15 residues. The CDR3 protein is CASSVVAGDEETQYF. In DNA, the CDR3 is TGTGCCAGCAGCGTAGTAGCGGGGGACGAAGAGACCCAGTACTTC.

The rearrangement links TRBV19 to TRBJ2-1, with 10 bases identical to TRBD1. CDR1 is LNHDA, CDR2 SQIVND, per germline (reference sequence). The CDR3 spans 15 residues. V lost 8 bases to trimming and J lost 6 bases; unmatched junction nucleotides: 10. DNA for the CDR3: TGTGCCAGTTTGGTGAGGACAGGGGGTTCCAATGAGCAGTTCTTC. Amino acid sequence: CASLVRTGGSNEQFF. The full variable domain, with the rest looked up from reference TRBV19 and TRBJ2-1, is DGGITQSPKYLFRKEGQNVTLSCEQNLNHDAMYWYRQDPGQGLRLIYYSQIVNDFQKGDIAEGYSVSREKKESFPLTVTSAQKNPTAFYLCASLVRTGGSNEQFFGPGTRLTVL.

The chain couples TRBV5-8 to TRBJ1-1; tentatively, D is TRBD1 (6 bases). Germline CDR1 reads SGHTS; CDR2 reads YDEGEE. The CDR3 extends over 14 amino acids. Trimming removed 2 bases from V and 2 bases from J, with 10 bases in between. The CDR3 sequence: CASSFSGVNTEAFF. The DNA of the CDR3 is TGTGCCAGCAGCTTCTCAGGGGTTAACACTGAAGCTTTCTTT.

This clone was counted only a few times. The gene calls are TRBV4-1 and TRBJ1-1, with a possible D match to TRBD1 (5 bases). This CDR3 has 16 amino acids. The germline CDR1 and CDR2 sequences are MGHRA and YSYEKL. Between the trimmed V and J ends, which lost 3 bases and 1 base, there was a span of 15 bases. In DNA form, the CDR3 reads TGCGCCAGCAGCCAGGATGGGGGGTATGAGAACACTGAAGCTTTCTTT. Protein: CASSQDGGYENTEAFF.

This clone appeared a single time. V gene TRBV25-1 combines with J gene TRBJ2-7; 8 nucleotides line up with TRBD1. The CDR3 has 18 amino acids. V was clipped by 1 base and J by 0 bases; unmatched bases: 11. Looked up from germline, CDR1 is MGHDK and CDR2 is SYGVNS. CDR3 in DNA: TGTGCCAGCAGTGAATCGAGGACAGGGCCCCTCCCCTCCTACGAGCAGTACTTC. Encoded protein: CASSESRTGPLPSYEQYF.